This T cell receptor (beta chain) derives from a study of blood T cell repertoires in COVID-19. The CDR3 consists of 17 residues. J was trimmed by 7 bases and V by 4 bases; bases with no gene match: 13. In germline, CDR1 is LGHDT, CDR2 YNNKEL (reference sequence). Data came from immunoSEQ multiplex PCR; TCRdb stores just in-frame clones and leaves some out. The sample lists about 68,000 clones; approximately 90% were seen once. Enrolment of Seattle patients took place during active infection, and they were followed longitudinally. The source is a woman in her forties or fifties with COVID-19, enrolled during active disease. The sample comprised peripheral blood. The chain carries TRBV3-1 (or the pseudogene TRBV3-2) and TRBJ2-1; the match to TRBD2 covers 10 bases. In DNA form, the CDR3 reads TGTGCCAGCAGCCCCGCTACCCCGGGACTAGCGAGAAATGAGCAGTTCTTC. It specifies CASSPATPGLARNEQFF.